These 32 T cell receptor beta chains originate from one sample sequenced in a study of cytotoxic CD8 clonotypes in ibrutinib-treated CLL. Profiled with immunoSEQ multiplex PCR; TCRdb holds only in-frame clones, not every one. The profile shows some 200,000 clones, around 70% of them singletons. Sample: PBMCs, taken after 12 months of ibrutinib treatment. These receptors all stem from a human donor with chronic lymphocytic leukemia.

V usage is TRBV20-1 and J usage is TRBJ2-7; the D is unclear. Germline loops: CDR1 DFQATT, CDR2 SNEGSKA (reference sequence). Trimming took off 3 bases at V and 3 bases at J, with 6 bases between the two ends. CDR3 length: 11 residues. CDR3 loop: CSASQNYEQYF. For the CDR3, the DNA is TGCAGTGCTAGTCAGAACTACGAGCAGTACTTC.

The CDR3 sequence is CASSPGREQFF. In DNA form, the CDR3 reads TGTGCCAGCTCACCAGGGCGCGAGCAGTTCTTC. The rearrangement uses TRBV18 and TRBJ2-1; no definite D call. The length of the CDR3 is 11 residues. V was cut by 2 bases and J by 10 bases, with 6 bases left in between. The germline gives CDR1 KGHSH, CDR2 LQKENI.

This clone was counted between two and nine times. The V gene is TRBV7-2, the J gene TRBJ2-7, with 9 bases aligning to TRBD1. The CDR3 covers 13 residues. The germline gives CDR1 SGHTA, CDR2 FQGNSA. V lost 6 bases, J lost 6 bases, and 6 bases stayed unmatched. CDR3 in amino acids: CASSRQGVSEQYF. As DNA, the CDR3 is TGTGCCAGCAGTCGACAGGGGGTGTCCGAGCAGTACTTC.

The chain has TRBV1 and TRBJ2-5. TRBV1 is deemed a pseudogene. CDR3 size: 18 residues. Here the CDR3 DNA reads TGCACCAGCAGCCAAGCTGGTTTCGACGCAAGGGTCCAAGAGACCCAGTACTTC. Its translation: CTSSQAGFDARVQETQYF.

Only one count was recorded for this clone. The J gene is TRBJ2-2, the V gene TRBV19; D is unclear. The CDR3 is 11 amino acids. Trimming stripped 5 bases from V and 8 bases from J, with 6 bases between. CDR1 is LNHDA and CDR2 is SQIVND in the germline V gene (reference sequence). The CDR3 DNA follows: TGTGCCAGTAGTTTGAGGGGGGAGCTGTTTTTT. It is translated as CASSLRGELFF.

CDR3 DNA sequence: TGTGCCAGCAGCTGGGACAGGGGACCTTATAGCAATCAGCCCCAGCATTTT. Amino acid sequence: CASSWDRGPYSNQPQHF. The chain combines TRBV28 with TRBJ1-5, with 10 nucleotides matching TRBD1. CDR3 size: 17 residues. J gave up 0 bases and V 6 bases, and 8 bases lay outside the gene matches. Per the germline V gene, CDR1 is MDHEN and CDR2 is SYDVKM.

This chain joins TRBV5-1 and TRBJ1-4; the match to TRBD1 covers 8 bases. V lost 3 bases, J lost 7 bases, and 5 bases stayed unmatched. This CDR3 contains 14 residues. Germline values: CDR1 SGHRS, CDR2 YFSETQ. The CDR3 DNA reads TGCGCCAGCAGCTCGCAGGGGGCAGGTGAAAAACTGTTTTTT. Translated: CASSSQGAGEKLFF.

The rearrangement joins TRBV15 to TRBJ1-1, with 8 bases that match TRBD1. The CDR3 runs to 16 residues. The V gene's germline CDR1 is LNHNV and CDR2 YYDKDF (reference sequence). Trimming took 1 base from V and 5 from J; bases not matched to a gene: 9. The CDR3 loop reads CATSRGWTGRATEAFF. In DNA form, the CDR3 reads TGTGCCACCAGCAGAGGTTGGACAGGGAGGGCGACTGAAGCTTTCTTT.

The chain couples TRBV7-9 to TRBJ2-7; D not certain. The CDR3 has 14 amino acids. Germline lookup yields CDR1 SEHNR and CDR2 FQNEAQ (reference sequence). V was pared by 5 bases and J by 2 bases, with 13 bases between. This CDR3 reads CASSRLTAAYEQYF. The CDR3 DNA is TGTGCCAGCAGCCGATTAACGGCGGCCTACGAGCAGTACTTC.

This clone was seen only a few times. This rearrangement joins TRBV2 to TRBJ2-7; D gene unclear. V gave up 3 bases and J gave up 3 bases, with 9 bases separating them. Germline-derived CDR1 and CDR2 are SNHLY and FYNNEI. The CDR3 length is 13 residues. Here the CDR3 DNA reads TGTGCCAGCAGTGATCGACAAGACTACGAGCAGTACTTC. This encodes CASSDRQDYEQYF. The full variable domain, completed using reference TRBV2 and TRBJ2-7, is EPEVTQTPSHQVTQMGQEVILRCVPISNHLYFYWYRQILGQKVEFLVSFYNNEISEKSEIFDDQFSVERPDGSNFTLKIRSTKLEDSAMYFCASSDRQDYEQYFGPGTRLTVT.

This clone was observed a few times. The rearrangement joins TRBV7-3 to TRBJ2-7, with D perhaps matching TRBD2 (7 bases). Trimming took off 8 bases at V and 3 bases at J, with 14 bases between the two ends. Germline V CDR1 and CDR2: SGHTA, FQGTGA. The CDR3 totals 13 residues. The CDR3 protein is CASLRGGGYEQYF. DNA of the CDR3: TGTGCCAGCCTGCGGGGAGGGGGCTACGAGCAGTACTTC.

The rearrangement uses TRBV9 and TRBJ2-2; D gene uncertain. CDR1 and CDR2 from the germline V gene are SGDLS and YYNGEE. The CDR3 consists of 15 residues. V was shortened by 3 bases and J by 2 bases, with 11 bases between the two germline ends. The CDR3 region is CASSARVGNTGELFF. The CDR3 DNA reads as TGTGCCAGCAGCGCCCGGGTGGGTAACACCGGGGAGCTGTTTTTT.

The chain recombines TRBV7-3 with TRBJ1-2; D unclear. Germline V gives CDR1 SGHTA, CDR2 FQGTGA. The CDR3 is 13 amino acids. Trimming shortened V by 2 bases and J by 8 bases, and 12 bases separated the two germline ends. The CDR3 loop reads CASSLGGGRGYTF. The DNA of the CDR3 is TGTGCCAGCAGCTTAGGCGGAGGGAGGGGCTACACCTTC.

There are a few counts of this clone. The CDR3: CASSLSGLTNTEAFF. The CDR3 region has the DNA TGTGCCAGCAGTTTATCTGGACTTACGAACACTGAAGCTTTCTTT. The rearrangement joins TRBV28 to TRBJ1-1; D unresolved. Trimming took off 1 base at V and 1 base at J, with 10 bases between the two ends. Looked up from germline, CDR1 is MDHEN and CDR2 is SYDVKM. This CDR3 is built from 15 residues.

V gene TRBV19 combines with J gene TRBJ1-2, with D possibly being TRBD1 (6 bases). Germline-derived CDR1 and CDR2 are LNHDA and SQIVND (reference sequence). Trimming pared 10 bases from V and 4 bases from J, leaving 16 bases between. The CDR3 extends over 13 amino acids. The CDR3 region is CATDVQGGYGYTF. For the CDR3, the DNA is TGTGCCACCGACGTACAGGGAGGCTATGGCTACACCTTC. Complete variable domain (other parts from reference TRBV19 and TRBJ1-2): DGGITQSPKYLFRKEGQNVTLSCEQNLNHDAMYWYRQDPGQGLRLIYYSQIVNDFQKGDIAEGYSVSREKKESFPLTVTSAQKNPTAFYLCATDVQGGYGYTFGSGTRLTVV.

The CDR3 protein is CASSESPGPGQPQHF. CDR3 in DNA: TGTGCCAGCAGTGAATCCCCCGGGCCGGGTCAGCCCCAGCATTTT. The chain combines TRBV2 with TRBJ1-5; D call uncertain. V lost 2 bases and J lost 6, with 14 bases in between. Per the germline V gene, CDR1 is SNHLY and CDR2 is FYNNEI. The CDR3 has 15 residues.

The V and J genes are TRBV27 and TRBJ2-1; TRBD1 or TRBD2 may be the D gene (6 bases each). The CDR3 contains 14 residues. CDR1 and CDR2 (germline): MNHEY, SMNVEV (reference sequence). Trimming stripped 6 bases from V and 8 bases from J, with 17 bases between. The CDR3 DNA is TGTGCCAGCAGGGCCCGGCCGGGGGCCGATGAGCAGTTCTTC. The encoded protein is CASRARPGADEQFF.

The gene calls are TRBV11-2 and TRBJ2-1, with 8 bases that match TRBD2. Germline V CDR1 and CDR2: SGHAT, FQNNGV. The CDR3 has 15 amino acids. The V segment lost 1 base and the J segment 6 bases; nucleotides outside the gene matches: 5. The CDR3 loop reads CASSLGGGRTNEQFF. CDR3 bases: TGTGCCAGCAGCTTAGGTGGCGGGAGGACCAATGAGCAGTTCTTC.

The V gene is TRBV29-1, the J gene TRBJ1-5; tentatively, D is TRBD1 (5 bases). Germline loops: CDR1 SQVTM, CDR2 ANQGSEA. The CDR3 is 14 residues long. The V and J ends lost 6 bases and 3 bases respectively, with 15 bases between them. The CDR3 DNA is TGCAGCGTCCAGGGAGCTAACCACAATCAGCCCCAGCATTTT. Translating gives CSVQGANHNQPQHF.

The V gene is TRBV4-2, the J gene TRBJ2-1, with 11 nucleotides matching TRBD2. The CDR3 consists of 13 residues. Germline CDR1 is LGHNA and CDR2 is YNFKEQ. J gave up 16 bases and V 8 bases, and 13 bases lay outside the gene matches. The CDR3 DNA reads as TGTGCCAGCCAGGATAGCGGGAGGGCCGGGGCATTCTTC. Its protein product is CASQDSGRAGAFF.

This rearrangement joins TRBV10-1 to TRBJ1-1, with D uncertain. Between the trimmed V and J ends, which lost 0 bases and 1 base, there was a span of 6 bases. Germline V lookup: CDR1 WNHNN, CDR2 SYGVQD (reference sequence). This CDR3 has 14 amino acids. CDR3 protein: CASSESRTNTEAFF. CDR3 nucleotides: TGCGCCAGCAGTGAGTCAAGGACGAACACTGAAGCTTTCTTT.

CDR3 in amino acids: CASSLDPDTEAFF. As DNA, the CDR3 is TGTGCCAGTAGTTTGGACCCAGACACTGAAGCTTTCTTT. The chain recombines TRBV19 with TRBJ1-1; D is ambiguous. Germline loops: CDR1 LNHDA, CDR2 SQIVND (reference sequence). V gave up 5 bases and J gave up 3 bases, with 10 bases separating them. This CDR3 is 13 amino acids long.

The chain recombines TRBV5-8 with TRBJ2-3, with TRBD2 matching over 11 bases. Germline loops: CDR1 SGHTS, CDR2 YDEGEE. The CDR3 is 15 residues long. Trimming cost V 0 bases and J 5 bases; bases outside gene matches: 2. CDR3 nucleotide sequence: TGTGCCAGCAGCTTGGGGCTAGCGGGAGGAGATACGCAGTATTTT. This encodes CASSLGLAGGDTQYF.

This clone showed up just a few times. The rearrangement uses TRBV6-5 and TRBJ1-4, with TRBD1 identical over 9 bases. The CDR3 contains 14 residues. Germline CDR1 reads MNHEY; CDR2 reads SVGAGI. Trimming took 7 bases from V and 5 from J; bases not matched to a gene: 5. The CDR3 region is CASTKQGANEKLFF. The CDR3 DNA reads TGTGCCAGCACCAAACAGGGGGCGAATGAAAAACTGTTTTTT.

This sequence joins TRBV4-1 and TRBJ1-5, with 10 bases lining up with TRBD1. The V segment lost 1 base and the J segment 2 bases; nucleotides outside the gene matches: 2. CDR1 is MGHRA, CDR2 YSYEKL, per germline. The CDR3 runs 16 residues. The CDR3 protein is CASSQGGTGGNQPQHF. As DNA, the CDR3 is TGCGCCAGCAGCCAAGGCGGGACAGGGGGCAATCAGCCCCAGCATTTT.

The chain uses TRBV11-2 and TRBJ2-7; the D is unclear. V dropped 8 bases and J dropped 1 base, with 6 bases sitting between them. Looked up from germline, CDR1 is SGHAT and CDR2 is FQNNGV. CDR3 length: 11 residues. Here the CDR3 reads CASCYSYEQYF. As DNA, the CDR3 is TGTGCCAGCTGTTATTCCTACGAGCAGTACTTC.

J is TRBJ2-5 and V is TRBV6-5; D call uncertain. The V gene's germline CDR1 is MNHEY and CDR2 SVGAGI. The germline V and J ends were trimmed by 6 bases and 1 base, with 12 bases remaining between them. The CDR3 spans 14 residues. The CDR3 DNA follows: TGTGCCAGCAGCCCGGGTTTGGTCCAAGAGACCCAGTACTTC. Encoded protein: CASSPGLVQETQYF.

This chain links TRBV5-6 with TRBJ1-4, with D unclear. The germline V gene has CDR1 SGHDT and CDR2 YYEEEE. The CDR3 consists of 15 residues. Trimming pared 4 bases from V and 0 bases from J, leaving 10 bases between. The chain's CDR3 is CASSPLEATNEKLFF. The DNA of the CDR3 is TGTGCCAGCAGCCCGCTTGAAGCAACTAATGAAAAACTGTTTTTT.

This chain uses TRBV7-2 with TRBJ2-2; possibly TRBD1 for D (5 bases). The CDR3 length is 13 residues. The germline gives CDR1 SGHTA, CDR2 FQGNSA. With 2 bases removed from V and 4 bases from J, the gap between germline ends came to 5 bases. CDR3 sequence reads: CASSLQGTGELFF. DNA of the CDR3: TGTGCCAGCAGCTTACAGGGCACCGGGGAGCTGTTTTTT.

The chain links TRBV10-3 to TRBJ1-1; TRBD1 aligns across 11 bases. Germline assignment: CDR1 ENHRY and CDR2 SYGVKD. Trimming cost V 7 bases and J 2 bases; bases outside gene matches: 3. CDR3 length: 14 residues. The CDR3 is CAIKDRGPNTEAFF. CDR3 nucleotide sequence: TGTGCCATCAAGGACAGGGGGCCCAACACTGAAGCTTTCTTT.

The chain employs TRBV5-1 and TRBJ2-1; D ambiguous. Germline CDR1 and CDR2: SGHRS and YFSETQ. The germline V and J ends were trimmed by 0 bases and 3 bases, with 7 bases remaining between them. The CDR3 is made up of 14 amino acids. The CDR3 DNA follows: TGCGCCAGCAGCTTGGACTCACTCTACAATGAGCAGTTCTTC. Its translation is CASSLDSLYNEQFF. Combining the CDR3 with reference TRBV5-1 and TRBJ2-1 gives the whole variable domain KAGVTQTPRYLIKTRGQQVTLSCSPISGHRSVSWYQQTPGQGLQFLFEYFSETQRNKGNFPGRFSGRQFSNSRSEMNVSTLELGDSALYLCASSLDSLYNEQFFGPGTRLTVL.

This chain connects TRBV18 to TRBJ2-6; D is ambiguous. Between the trimmed V and J ends, which lost 5 bases and 0 bases, there was a span of 11 bases. The CDR3 is made up of 16 amino acids. CDR1 KGHSH and CDR2 LQKENI come from the germline V gene. The CDR3 is CASSKGPSSGANVLTF. The CDR3 DNA is TGTGCCAGCTCAAAAGGACCGAGCTCTGGGGCCAACGTCCTGACTTTC.